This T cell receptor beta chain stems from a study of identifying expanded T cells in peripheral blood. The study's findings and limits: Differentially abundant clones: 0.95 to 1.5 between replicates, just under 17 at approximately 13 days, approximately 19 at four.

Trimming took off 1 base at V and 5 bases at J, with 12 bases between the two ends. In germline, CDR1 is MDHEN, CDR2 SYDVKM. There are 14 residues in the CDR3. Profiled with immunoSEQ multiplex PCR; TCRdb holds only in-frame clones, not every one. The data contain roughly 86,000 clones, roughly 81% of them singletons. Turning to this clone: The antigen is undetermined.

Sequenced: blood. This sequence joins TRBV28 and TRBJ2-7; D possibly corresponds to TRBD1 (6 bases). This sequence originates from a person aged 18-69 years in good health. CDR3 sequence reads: CASSLFRGINEQYF. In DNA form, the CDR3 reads TGTGCCAGCAGTTTATTTAGGGGGATCAACGAGCAGTACTTC.